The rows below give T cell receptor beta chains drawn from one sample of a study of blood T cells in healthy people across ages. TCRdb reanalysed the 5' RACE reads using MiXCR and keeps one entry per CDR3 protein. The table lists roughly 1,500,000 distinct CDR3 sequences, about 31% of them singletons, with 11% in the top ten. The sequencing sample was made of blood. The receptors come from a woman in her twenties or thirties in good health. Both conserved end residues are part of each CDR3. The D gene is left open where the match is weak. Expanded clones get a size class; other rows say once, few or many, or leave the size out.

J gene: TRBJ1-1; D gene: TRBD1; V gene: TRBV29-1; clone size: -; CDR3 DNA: TGCAGCGTCCACAGGGGGCAGTTGGCTTTCTTT; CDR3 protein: CSVHRGQLAFF
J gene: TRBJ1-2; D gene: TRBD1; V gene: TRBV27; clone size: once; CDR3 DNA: TGTGCCAGCAGTGTCCGGACAGGGGGCAGCTATGGCTACACCTTC; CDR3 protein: CASSVRTGGSYGYTF
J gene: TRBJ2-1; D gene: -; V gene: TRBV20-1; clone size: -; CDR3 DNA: TGCAGTGCTAGGGACAGCCAGATCTCCTACAATGAGCAGTTCTTC; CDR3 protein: CSARDSQISYNEQFF
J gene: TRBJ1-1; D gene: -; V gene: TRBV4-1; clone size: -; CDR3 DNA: TGCGCCAGCAGCCAAGTTGGCCGGGCAACTCTGAACACTGAAGCTTTCTTT; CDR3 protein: CASSQVGRATLNTEAFF
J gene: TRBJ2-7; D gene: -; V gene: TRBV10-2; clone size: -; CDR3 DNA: TGCGCCAGCAGTGTCCCCGGGGACCCCTACGAGCAGTACTTC; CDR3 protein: CASSVPGDPYEQYF
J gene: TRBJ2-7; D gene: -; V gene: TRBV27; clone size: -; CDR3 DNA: TGTGCCAGCAGTTCGCCCCGGCAGGGCGCCTACGAGCAGTACTTC; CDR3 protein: CASSSPRQGAYEQYF
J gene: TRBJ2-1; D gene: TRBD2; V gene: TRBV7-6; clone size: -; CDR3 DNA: TGTGCCAGCAGCTCCCTAGTCGGGAGGGGGGATGAGCAGTTCTTC; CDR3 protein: CASSSLVGRGDEQFF
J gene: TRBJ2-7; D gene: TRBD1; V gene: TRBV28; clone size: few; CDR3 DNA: TGTGCCAGCAGTTTATTGGCTCAGGGGGCCTACGAGCAGTACTTC; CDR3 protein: CASSLLAQGAYEQYF
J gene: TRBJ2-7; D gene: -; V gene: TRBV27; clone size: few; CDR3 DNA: TGTGCCAGCAGTCGGACGGCCCGACACGAGCAGTACTTC; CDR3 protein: CASSRTARHEQYF
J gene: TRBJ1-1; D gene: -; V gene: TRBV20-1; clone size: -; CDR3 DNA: TGCAGTGCTAGAGATCCCGCAGGGTCGAGCACTGAAGCTTTCTTT; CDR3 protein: CSARDPAGSSTEAFF
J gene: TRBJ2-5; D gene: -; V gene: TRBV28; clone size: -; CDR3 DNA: TGTGCCACGACCACAGGAGGGACCCAGTACTTC; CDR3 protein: CATTTGGTQYF
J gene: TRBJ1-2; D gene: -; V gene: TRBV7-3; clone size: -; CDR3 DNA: TGTGCCAGCAGCTCAAGGGATCCGAATGAGTATGGCTACACCTTC; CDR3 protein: CASSSRDPNEYGYTF
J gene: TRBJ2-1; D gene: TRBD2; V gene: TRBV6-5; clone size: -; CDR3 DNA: TGTGCCAGCAGGGGCCCAAGCGGGGGCGACTTAAATGAGCAGTTCTTC; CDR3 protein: CASRGPSGGDLNEQFF
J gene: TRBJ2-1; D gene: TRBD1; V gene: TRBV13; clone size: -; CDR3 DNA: TGTGCCAGCAGCTTGATGTTCGGACAGGGGACCTACAATGAGCAGTTCTTC; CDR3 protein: CASSLMFGQGTYNEQFF
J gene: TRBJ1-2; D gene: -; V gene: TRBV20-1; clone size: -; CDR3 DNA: TGCAGTGCTTCTTTACAGGGAGCTGGCTACACCTTC; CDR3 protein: CSASLQGAGYTF
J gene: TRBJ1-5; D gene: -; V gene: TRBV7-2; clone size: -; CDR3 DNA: TGTGCCAGCACCTTAAACGGGCCCCAGCATTTT; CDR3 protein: CASTLNGPQHF
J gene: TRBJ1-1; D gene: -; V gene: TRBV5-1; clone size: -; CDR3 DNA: TGCGCCAGCAGCCGGCAGTACCGGGACACTGAAGCTTTCTTT; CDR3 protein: CASSRQYRDTEAFF
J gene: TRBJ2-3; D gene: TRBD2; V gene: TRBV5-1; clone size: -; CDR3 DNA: TGCGCCAGCAGCGCAAACTCGGGGGGGAGCACAGATACGCAGTATTTT; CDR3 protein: CASSANSGGSTDTQYF
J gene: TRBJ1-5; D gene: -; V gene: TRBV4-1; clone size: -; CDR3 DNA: TGCGCCAGCAGCCACTACACAGGGTCACAGCCCCAGCATTTT; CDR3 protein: CASSHYTGSQPQHF
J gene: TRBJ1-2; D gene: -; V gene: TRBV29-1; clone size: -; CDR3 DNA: TGCAGTGCCGGACCGGGGGGGGGCCACTATGGCTACACCTTC; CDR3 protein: CSAGPGGGHYGYTF
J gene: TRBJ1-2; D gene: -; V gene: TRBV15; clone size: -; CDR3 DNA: TGTGCCACCAGCGACAGGAATTTAGGCTACACCTTC; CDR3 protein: CATSDRNLGYTF
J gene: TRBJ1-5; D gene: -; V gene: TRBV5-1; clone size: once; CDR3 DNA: TGCGCCAGCAGCTCCGAACCGGGGCAAAATCAGCCCCAGCATTTT; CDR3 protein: CASSSEPGQNQPQHF